These 10 T cell receptor beta chains originate from one sample sequenced in a study of T cell repertoires in cytomegalovirus infection. TCRdb reprocessed the reads with MiXCR, giving one entry per CDR3 protein. The sample yields about 680,000 distinct CDR3 sequences, 20% to 25% seen once. The sample taken for sequencing was CD8+ T cells from PBMCs. The receptors derive from a human donor in good health (CMV status not recorded). Some clones in this sample may be carry-over from other donors' samples.

This chain links TRBV12-3 or TRBV12-4 with TRBJ1-5, with D tentatively TRBD1 (5 bases). Trimming left V 1 base short and J 7 bases short, with 11 bases between. This CDR3 has 14 residues. The CDR3 DNA sequence: TGTGCCAGCAGTTTAGGGGGGGGGAGCCAGCCCCAGCATTTT. Protein sequence: CASSLGGGSQPQHF.

This clonotype came up many times. This sequence joins TRBV24-1 and TRBJ2-7; possible D gene TRBD2, 5 bases. The germline CDR1 and CDR2 sequences are KGHDR and SFDVKD. The CDR3 extends over 16 amino acids. V lost 1 base and J 3 bases, leaving 15 bases between the germline ends. The chain's CDR3 is CATSDLARSGSYEQYV. The DNA of the CDR3 is TGTGCCACCAGTGATTTAGCCAGGTCGGGGAGCTACGAGCAGTACGTC.

This clonotype was detected ten times or more. The chain employs TRBV6-5 and TRBJ2-1; D possibly corresponds to TRBD1 (6 bases). The CDR3 spans 15 residues. V lost 2 bases, J lost 2 bases, and 10 bases lay in between. CDR1 MNHEY and CDR2 SVGAGI come from the germline V gene. In DNA, the CDR3 is TGTGCCAGCAGTTACGGCAGGGACACCTACAATGAGCAGTTCTTC. Translated, it gives CASSYGRDTYNEQFF.

The rearrangement joins TRBV28 to TRBJ2-2; D remains unclear. The germline V and J ends were trimmed by 2 bases and 2 bases, with 12 bases remaining between them. This CDR3 region has 16 residues. The germline gives CDR1 MDHEN, CDR2 SYDVKM. The CDR3 DNA reads TGTGCCAGCAGTTTACCGACTGACTCCAACACCGGGGAGCTGTTTTTT. Residues: CASSLPTDSNTGELFF.

This clonotype was detected a few times. This chain uses TRBV20-1 with TRBJ1-2; D gene uncertain. Trimming shortened V by 1 base and J by 4 bases, and 10 bases separated the two germline ends. The CDR3 has 13 amino acids. CDR1 is DFQATT and CDR2 is SNEGSKA in the germline V gene (reference sequence). Here the CDR3 DNA reads TGCAGTGCTAGAGGAGGTTCCGTCTATGGCTACACCTTC. Protein sequence: CSARGGSVYGYTF.

J is TRBJ2-5 and V is TRBV6-8; D ambiguous. This CDR3 has 16 residues. Germline V lookup: CDR1 MNHGY, CDR2 SAAAGT. Trimming removed 4 bases from V and 5 bases from J, with 20 bases in between. The CDR3 protein is CASSSTLDGAYETQYF. The CDR3 DNA follows: TGTGCCAGCAGTTCCACCCTGGACGGTGCTTATGAGACCCAGTACTTC.

This clonotype was seen repeatedly, ten times or more. This likely comes from a read error, as the CDR3 has no conserved phenylalanine or tryptophan at its end. No DNA is shown, since the ends of the CDR3 on it are uncertain; the CDR3 is the one TCRdb lists. This chain links TRBV7-6 with TRBJ1-3; the table's TRBD1 call for D was not verified on the DNA. Germline V CDR1 and CDR2: SGHVS, FNYEAQ. The CDR3 length is 9 residues, termini included. CDR3: CASSLGRVT.

This clonotype was seen repeatedly, ten times or more. V gene TRBV7-2 combines with J gene TRBJ2-1; D is perhaps TRBD2 (6 bases). The length of the CDR3 is 14 residues. V lost 3 bases and J lost 4, with 10 bases in between. The germline CDR1 and CDR2 sequences are SGHTA and FQGNSA. CDR3 region: CASSFDGGYNEQFF. DNA of the CDR3: TGTGCCAGCAGCTTCGACGGGGGATACAATGAGCAGTTCTTC.

This clonotype was counted at least ten times. The junction and the germline gene differ at one end; a read error may be behind it. The rearrangement links TRBV7-7 to TRBJ2-5; D tentatively reads TRBD1 or TRBD2 (5 bases each). The CDR3 has 14 amino acids. Germline V lookup: CDR1 SSHAT, CDR2 FNYEAQ (reference sequence). CDR3 amino acids: CASSPGPGQETQYF. CDR3 bases: TGTGCTAGCAGCCCGGGACCAGGACAAGAGACCCAGTACTTC.

This clonotype was observed at least ten times. No DNA is shown, since the ends of the CDR3 on it are uncertain; the CDR3 is the one TCRdb lists. The rearrangement joins TRBV19 to TRBJ1-6; TRBD1, as called in the table, went unchecked against the DNA. CDR1 is LNHDA and CDR2 is SQIVND in the germline V gene (reference sequence). The CDR3 has 17 residues if both end residues are counted. The chain's CDR3 is CASSPFFGQGDGSPLHF.